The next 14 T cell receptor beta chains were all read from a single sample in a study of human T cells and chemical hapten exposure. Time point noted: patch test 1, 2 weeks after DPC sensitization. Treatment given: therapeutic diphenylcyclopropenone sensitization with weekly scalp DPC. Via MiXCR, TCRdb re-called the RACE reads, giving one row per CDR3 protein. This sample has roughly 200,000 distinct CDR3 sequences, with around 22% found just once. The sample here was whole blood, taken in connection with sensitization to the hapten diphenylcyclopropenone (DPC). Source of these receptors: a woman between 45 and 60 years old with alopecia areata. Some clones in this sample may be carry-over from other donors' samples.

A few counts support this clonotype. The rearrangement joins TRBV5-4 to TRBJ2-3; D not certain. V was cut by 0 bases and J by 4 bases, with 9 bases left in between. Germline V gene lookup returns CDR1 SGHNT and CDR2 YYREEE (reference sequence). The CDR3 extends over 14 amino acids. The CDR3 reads CASSLAPRADTQYF. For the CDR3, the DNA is TGTGCCAGCAGCTTGGCTCCCCGTGCAGATACGCAGTATTTT.

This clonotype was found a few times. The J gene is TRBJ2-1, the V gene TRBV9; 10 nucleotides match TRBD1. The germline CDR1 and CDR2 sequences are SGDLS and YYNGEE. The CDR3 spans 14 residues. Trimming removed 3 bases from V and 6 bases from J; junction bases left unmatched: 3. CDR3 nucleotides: TGTGCCAGCAGCGCGGGGACAGGGGCCAATGAGCAGTTCTTC. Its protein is CASSAGTGANEQFF. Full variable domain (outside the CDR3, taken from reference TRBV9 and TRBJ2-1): DSGVTQTPKHLITATGQRVTLRCSPRSGDLSVYWYQQSLDQGLQFLIQYYNGEERAKGNILERFSAQQFPDLHSELNLSSLELGDSALYFCASSAGTGANEQFFGPGTRLTVL.

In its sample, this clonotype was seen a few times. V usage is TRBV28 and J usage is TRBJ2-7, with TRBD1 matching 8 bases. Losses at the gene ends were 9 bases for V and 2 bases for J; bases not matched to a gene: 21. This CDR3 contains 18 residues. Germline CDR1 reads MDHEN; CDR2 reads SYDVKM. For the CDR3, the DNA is TGTGCCAGTGAAGGACAGGGCTCGTCGGGCGGAAAGGCCTACGAGCAGTACTTC. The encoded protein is CASEGQGSSGGKAYEQYF. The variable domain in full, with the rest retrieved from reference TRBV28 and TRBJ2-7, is DVKVTQSSRYLVKRTGEKVFLECVQDMDHENMFWYRQDPGLGLRLIYFSYDVKMKEKGDIPEGYSVSREKKERFSLILESASTNQTSMYLCASEGQGSSGGKAYEQYFGPGTRLTVT.

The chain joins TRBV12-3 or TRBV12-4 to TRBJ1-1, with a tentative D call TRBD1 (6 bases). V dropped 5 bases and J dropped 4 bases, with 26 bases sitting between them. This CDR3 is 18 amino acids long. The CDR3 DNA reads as TGTGCCAGCAGTCCGCGCAATCGAGGACAGCTTGTTGGCACTGAAGCTTTCTTT. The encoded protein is CASSPRNRGQLVGTEAFF.

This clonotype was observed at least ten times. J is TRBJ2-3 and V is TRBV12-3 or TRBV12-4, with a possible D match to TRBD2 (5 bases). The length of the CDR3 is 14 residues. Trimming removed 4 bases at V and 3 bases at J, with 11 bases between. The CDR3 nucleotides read TGTGCCAGCAGTTCCACTAGTTCAACAGATACGCAGTATTTT. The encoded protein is CASSSTSSTDTQYF.

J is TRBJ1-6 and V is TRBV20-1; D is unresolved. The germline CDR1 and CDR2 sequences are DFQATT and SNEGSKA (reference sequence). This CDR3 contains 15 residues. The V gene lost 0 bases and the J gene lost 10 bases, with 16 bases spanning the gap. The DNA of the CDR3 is TGCAGTGCTAGAGATAAGAGGGTATTTGAATCACCCCTCCACTTT. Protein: CSARDKRVFESPLHF.

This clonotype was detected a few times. The CDR3 DNA follows: TGTGCCAGCAGCCAACCCGTAGGGGCCCAGTACTTC. Its protein product is CASSQPVGAQYF. The chain combines TRBV7-9 with TRBJ2-5; D is possibly TRBD1 (5 bases). CDR3 length: 12 amino acids. V was pared by 5 bases and J by 9 bases, with 13 bases between. CDR1 is SEHNR, CDR2 FQNEAQ, per germline (reference sequence).

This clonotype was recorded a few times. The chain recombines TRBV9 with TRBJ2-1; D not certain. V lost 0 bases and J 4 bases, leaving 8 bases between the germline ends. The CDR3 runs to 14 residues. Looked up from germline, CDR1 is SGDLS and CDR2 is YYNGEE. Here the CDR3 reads CASSVVEVYNEQFF. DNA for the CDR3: TGTGCCAGCAGCGTAGTGGAAGTTTACAATGAGCAGTTCTTC.

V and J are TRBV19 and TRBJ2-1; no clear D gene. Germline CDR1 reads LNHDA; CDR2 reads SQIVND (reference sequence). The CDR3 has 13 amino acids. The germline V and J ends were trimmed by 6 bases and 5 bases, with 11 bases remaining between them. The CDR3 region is CASRTQADNEQFF. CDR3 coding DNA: TGTGCCAGTAGGACGCAGGCTGACAATGAGCAGTTCTTC.

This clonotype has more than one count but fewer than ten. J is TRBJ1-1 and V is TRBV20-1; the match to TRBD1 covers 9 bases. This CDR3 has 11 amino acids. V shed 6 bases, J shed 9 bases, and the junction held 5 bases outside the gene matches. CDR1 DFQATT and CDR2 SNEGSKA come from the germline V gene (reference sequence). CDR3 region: CSAPDRGKAFF. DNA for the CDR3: TGCAGTGCCCCGGACAGGGGAAAAGCTTTCTTT.

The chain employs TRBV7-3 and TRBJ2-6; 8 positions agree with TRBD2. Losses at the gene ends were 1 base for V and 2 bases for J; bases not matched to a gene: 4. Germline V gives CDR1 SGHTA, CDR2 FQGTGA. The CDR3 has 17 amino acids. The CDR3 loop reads CASSLMAGGAGANVLTF. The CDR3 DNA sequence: TGTGCCAGCAGCTTAATGGCGGGGGGAGCTGGGGCCAACGTCCTGACTTTC.

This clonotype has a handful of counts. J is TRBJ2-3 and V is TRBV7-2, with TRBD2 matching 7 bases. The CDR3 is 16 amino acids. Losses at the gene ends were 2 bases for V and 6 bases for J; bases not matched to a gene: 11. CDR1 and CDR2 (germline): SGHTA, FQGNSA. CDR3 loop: CASSLRFAGEGDTQYF. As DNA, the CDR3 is TGTGCCAGCAGCTTAAGGTTCGCGGGAGAGGGGGATACGCAGTATTTT.

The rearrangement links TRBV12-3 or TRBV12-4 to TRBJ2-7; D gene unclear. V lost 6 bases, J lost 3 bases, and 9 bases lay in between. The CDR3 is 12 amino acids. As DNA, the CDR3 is TGTGCCAGCAGCTCCCTACGCTACGAGCAGTACTTC. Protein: CASSSLRYEQYF.

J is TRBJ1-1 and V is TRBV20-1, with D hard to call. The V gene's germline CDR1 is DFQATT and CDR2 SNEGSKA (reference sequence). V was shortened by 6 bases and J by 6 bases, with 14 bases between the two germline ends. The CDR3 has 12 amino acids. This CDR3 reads CSAPLGGSEAFF. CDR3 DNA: TGCAGTGCCCCCCTGGGAGGGTCTGAAGCTTTCTTT.